This T cell receptor (beta chain) was identified during a study of cytotoxic CD8 clonotypes in ibrutinib-treated CLL. Overall study context: Treatment had run for a median roughly 13 months, range 6 to 36, when response samples were taken. General study results and limits: Patients showed higher baseline clonality than age-matched healthy donors, and it tracked circulating CD8+ T-cell counts.

The authors obtained around 1.8 micrograms of genomic DNA from cryopreserved PBMCs for TCR beta libraries. Researchers set a sequencing depth target of 1 in 200,000 to 1 in 1 million T cells. The repertoire was sequenced with immunoSEQ multiplex PCR; TCRdb's copy has only in-frame clones and lacks some. The profile shows some 200,000 clones, roughly 72% of them singletons. The trim removed 2 bases at V and 5 bases at J, leaving 4 bases unmatched. The CDR3 has 14 residues. CDR1 is LNHDA, CDR2 SQIVND, per germline (reference sequence). For this clone: Its antigen remains unidentified.

This TCR derives from a human donor with chronic lymphocytic leukemia. The sample in question was PBMCs, obtained after 24 months of ibrutinib treatment. The chain recombines TRBV19 with TRBJ2-5; TRBD1 agrees at 8 bases. The CDR3 reads CASSISGGGETQYF. The CDR3 region has the DNA TGTGCCAGTAGTATATCAGGGGGCGGCGAGACCCAGTACTTC.